Below are 5 T cell receptor beta chains sequenced from a single sample in a study of identical twins. TCRdb itself ran the 5' RACE reads through MiXCR, one entry per CDR3 protein. The table includes about 1.7 million distinct CDR3 sequences, roughly 35% detected once. The sample was cord blood. The source of these receptors is a newborn girl in good health.

This clonotype was seen a few times. The rearrangement links TRBV28 to TRBJ2-1; 9 bases line up with TRBD2. The CDR3 sequence is 17 residues long. Germline V gives CDR1 MDHEN, CDR2 SYDVKM. After removal of 4 bases from V and 0 bases from J, the junction contained 7 bases not matched to a gene. The CDR3 bases are TGTGCCAGCAGTTCCAACATACTAGCGGGCTCCTACAATGAGCAGTTCTTC. It encodes CASSSNILAGSYNEQFF.

This clonotype was observed at least ten times. This rearrangement joins TRBV29-1 to TRBJ2-3, with 8 nucleotides matching TRBD2. V trimming: 7 bases; J trimming: 0 bases; junction bases outside the gene matches: 12. The CDR3 consists of 16 residues. Germline CDR1 reads SQVTM; CDR2 reads ANQGSEA. CDR3 loop: CSAFQGLAKSTDTQYF. CDR3 sequence (DNA): TGCAGCGCCTTTCAAGGACTAGCAAAGAGCACAGATACGCAGTATTTT.

In this sample, this clonotype turned up many times. The chain has TRBV5-1 and TRBJ2-7, with D uncertain. The V and J ends lost 4 bases and 2 bases respectively, with 19 bases between them. The CDR3 runs to 16 residues. Germline CDR1 is SGHRS and CDR2 is YFSETQ. The CDR3 DNA reads TGCGCCAGCAGCCTTGACAAAGGGCGCTCACCCTACGAGCAGTACTTC. Amino acids: CASSLDKGRSPYEQYF.

At least ten counts were recorded for this clonotype. The rearrangement links TRBV4-2 to TRBJ1-5; TRBD1 aligns across 9 bases. V shed 4 bases and J 2 bases; nucleotides not matched to a gene: 3. This CDR3 region has 15 residues. Germline assignment: CDR1 LGHNA and CDR2 YNFKEQ. The CDR3 sequence: CASSLRDRGNQPQHF. CDR3 nucleotide sequence: TGTGCCAGCAGCCTCCGGGACAGGGGCAATCAGCCCCAGCATTTT.

This clonotype was seen ten or more times. This chain uses TRBV10-3 with TRBJ2-7; 10 bases are shared with TRBD2. Per germline, CDR1 ENHRY and CDR2 SYGVKD. The length of the CDR3 is 15 residues. Germline trimming cut 0 bases from V and 4 bases from J; bases unmatched to any gene: 3. CDR3 protein: CAISESWTSGYEQYF. The CDR3 nucleotides are TGTGCCATCAGTGAGTCCTGGACTAGCGGATACGAGCAGTACTTC.